Below, 19 T cell receptor beta chains from the same sample are listed, as sequenced in a study of CD8 T cells in ankylosing spondylitis. A single record per CDR3 protein comes from TCRdb applying MiXCR to the 5' RACE reads. The sample lists under 550,000 distinct CDR3 sequences, approximately 26% seen once, with about 0.89% in the top ten. Study outcomes and limitations: Several highly homologous variants made up a TCR beta motif, and this motif appeared characteristic of ankylosing spondylitis blood.

The antigens for these receptors are not known. Sequenced material: blood, either unsorted or a sorted T cell fraction (not recorded which). These receptors were obtained from a male donor with ankylosing spondylitis.

The chain recombines TRBV3-1 with TRBJ2-5, with 11 nucleotides matching TRBD2. Per the germline V gene, CDR1 is LGHDT and CDR2 is YNNKEL (reference sequence). The ends lost 7 bases at V and 7 bases at J; junction bases unmatched: 11. This CDR3 comprises 15 residues. This chain's CDR3 is CASTLLAGEKGTQYF. As DNA, the CDR3 is TGTGCCAGCACCCTACTAGCGGGAGAGAAAGGGACCCAGTACTTC.

A few counts support this clonotype. This sequence joins TRBV7-9 and TRBJ1-1; D not certain. The CDR3 extends over 13 amino acids. The germline V gene encodes CDR1 SEHNR and CDR2 FQNEAQ (reference sequence). Trimming removed 1 base at V and 11 bases at J, with 14 bases between. The CDR3: CASSLGGWEGAFF. As DNA, the CDR3 is TGTGCCAGCAGCTTAGGCGGGTGGGAAGGGGCTTTCTTT.

This clonotype was seen more than once but under ten times. The rearrangement uses TRBV2 and TRBJ1-4; D ambiguous. This CDR3 has 14 residues. Germline CDR1 reads SNHLY; CDR2 reads FYNNEI. Trimming took 2 bases from V and 8 from J, leaving 12 bases between them. CDR3 residues: CASSERGPYEKLFF. CDR3 nucleotides: TGTGCCAGCAGTGAACGCGGACCTTACGAAAAACTGTTTTTT.

This clonotype has more than one count but fewer than ten. The gene calls are TRBV2 and TRBJ2-1, with D possibly being TRBD1 or TRBD2 (5 bases each). The CDR3 runs to 12 residues. Trimming left V 7 bases short and J 8 bases short, with 12 bases between. The germline V gene has CDR1 SNHLY and CDR2 FYNNEI. CDR3 nucleotide sequence: TGTGCCAGCACCCAGGGAGTTCATGAGCAGTTCTTC. Encoded protein: CASTQGVHEQFF.

With respect to this clonotype: At one boundary the junction diverges from the germline segment, which might be a read error. The chain carries TRBV23-1 and TRBJ1-4; no firm D call. TRBV23-1 is an ORF, and what it does is uncertain. This CDR3 has 14 residues. This chain's CDR3 is CASSQSILRTWGNF. As DNA, the CDR3 is TGCGCCAGCAGTCAGTCGATTCTCCGGACCTGGGGAAATTTC.

The V and J genes are TRBV5-1 and TRBJ2-3; 9 nucleotides match TRBD2. There are 15 residues in the CDR3. Germline CDR1 and CDR2: SGHRS and YFSETQ. J gave up 1 base and V 4 bases, and 4 bases lay outside the gene matches. This chain's CDR3 is CASSRQREGTDTQYF. CDR3 in DNA: TGCGCCAGCAGCCGCCAGCGGGAGGGCACAGATACGCAGTATTTT.

This clonotype was seen a few times. V usage is TRBV7-8 and J usage is TRBJ2-5; D unresolved. The CDR3 has 14 amino acids. Trimming left V 5 bases short and J 5 bases short, with 15 bases between. CDR1 is SGHVS and CDR2 is FQNEAQ in the germline V gene. Here the CDR3 DNA reads TGTGCCAGCAGCCCTTGGGCCAAGAGGGAGACCCAGTACTTC. Residues: CASSPWAKRETQYF. The entire variable domain, with the rest obtained from reference TRBV7-8 and TRBJ2-5, is as follows: GAGVSQSPRYKVAKRGQDVALRCDPISGHVSLFWYQQALGQGPEFLTYFQNEAQLDKSGLPSDRFFAERPEGSVSTLKIQRTQQEDSAVYLCASSPWAKRETQYFGPGTRLLVL.

This clonotype occurred a few times. The chain couples TRBV3-1 to TRBJ1-2; 8 bases are shared with TRBD1. Germline CDR1 is LGHDT and CDR2 is YNNKEL (reference sequence). The J segment lost 7 bases and the V segment lost 0 bases, leaving 7 bases of the junction unmatched. The length of the CDR3 is 15 residues. The CDR3 region has the DNA TGTGCCAGCAGCCAAGAGGGGCAGGGGGCGGGTGGCTACACCTTC. This translates into CASSQEGQGAGGYTF.

This clonotype appeared a few times. Here the CDR3 DNA reads TGCAGTGCTCAAAGGACAGATTCCATCTATGGCTACACCTTC. This encodes CSAQRTDSIYGYTF. The rearrangement links TRBV20-1 to TRBJ1-2; D perhaps matches TRBD1 (6 bases). The germline V gene has CDR1 DFQATT and CDR2 SNEGSKA (reference sequence). CDR3 size: 14 residues. V lost 5 bases and J lost 4, with 17 bases in between.

The rearrangement uses TRBV3-1 and TRBJ2-2; the D gene is possibly TRBD1 (6 bases). Trimming pared 4 bases from V and 4 bases from J, leaving 19 bases between. The CDR3 is 17 residues long. Germline CDR1 is LGHDT and CDR2 is YNNKEL (reference sequence). CDR3 nucleotides: TGTGCCAGCAGCCCTTACCGACAGGTTGGAGGCACCGGGGAGCTGTTTTTT. Its translation is CASSPYRQVGGTGELFF. The entire variable domain, with the rest obtained from reference TRBV3-1 and TRBJ2-2, is as follows: DTAVSQTPKYLVTQMGNDKSIKCEQNLGHDTMYWYKQDSKKFLKIMFSYNNKELIINETVPNRFSPKSPDKAHLNLHINSLELGDSAVYFCASSPYRQVGGTGELFFGEGSRLTVL.

The rearrangement links TRBV19 to TRBJ1-2, with D hard to call. This CDR3 is 12 amino acids long. In germline, CDR1 is LNHDA, CDR2 SQIVND (reference sequence). V lost 9 bases and J lost 4, with 12 bases in between. The CDR3 loop is CASRAAGYGYTF. In DNA form, the CDR3 reads TGTGCCAGCCGGGCCGCGGGCTATGGCTACACCTTC.

This clonotype has only a few counts. The CDR3 coding sequence is TGCAGCGTCCCCCAGACAGGAAATACTGAAGCTTTCTTT. Translating gives CSVPQTGNTEAFF. The V gene is TRBV29-1, the J gene TRBJ1-1; D is possibly TRBD1 (6 bases). Germline-derived CDR1 and CDR2 are SQVTM and ANQGSEA. With 6 bases removed from V and 5 bases from J, the gap between germline ends came to 16 bases. The CDR3 totals 13 residues.

The J gene is TRBJ2-1, the V gene TRBV30, with 7 positions matching TRBD1. Germline assignment: CDR1 GTSNPN and CDR2 SVGIG (reference sequence). V was pared by 8 bases and J by 6 bases, with 16 bases of the junction left unmatched. The CDR3 runs 15 residues. CDR3 bases: TGTGCCAGAACCCGACAGGGAACCTTAAGCAATGAGCAGTTCTTC. Translated, it gives CARTRQGTLSNEQFF.

J is TRBJ2-1 and V is TRBV5-1; D call uncertain. The V and J ends lost 4 bases and 8 bases respectively, with 13 bases between them. Germline assignment: CDR1 SGHRS and CDR2 YFSETQ. The length of the CDR3 is 13 residues. CDR3 sequence (DNA): TGCGCCAGCAGCATTGAGAAGGCCTATGAGCAGTTCTTC. Amino acid sequence: CASSIEKAYEQFF.

This rearrangement joins TRBV11-2 to TRBJ2-3; no reliable D call. Germline lookup yields CDR1 SGHAT and CDR2 FQNNGV. Trimming removed 7 bases from V and 5 bases from J, with 16 bases in between. The length of the CDR3 is 14 residues. The CDR3 coding sequence is TGTGCCAGCACCCGAACCGGGTTTTTAGATACGCAGTATTTT. The encoded protein is CASTRTGFLDTQYF.

The table lists this clonotype with many counts. The CDR3 reads CASSLDVNTEAFF. In DNA form, the CDR3 reads TGCGCCAGCAGCTTGGACGTGAACACTGAAGCTTTCTTT. The V and J genes are TRBV5-1 and TRBJ1-1; no clear D. Per the germline V gene, CDR1 is SGHRS and CDR2 is YFSETQ. Trimming removed 0 bases at V and 0 bases at J, with 3 bases between. This CDR3 is built from 13 residues.

J is TRBJ1-2 and V is TRBV20-1; the D gene is possibly TRBD1 (5 bases). V lost 5 bases, J lost 8 bases, and 12 bases lay in between. The CDR3 consists of 11 residues. Germline V CDR1 and CDR2: DFQATT, SNEGSKA (reference sequence). CDR3 nucleotide sequence: TGCAGTGCTGGACAAGGGAGGGGCTACACCTTC. Protein product: CSAGQGRGYTF.

J is TRBJ2-3 and V is TRBV5-1; D remains unclear. Per the germline V gene, CDR1 is SGHRS and CDR2 is YFSETQ. The V gene lost 6 bases and the J gene lost 3 bases, with 11 bases spanning the gap. The CDR3 extends over 13 amino acids. DNA of the CDR3: TGCGCCAGCAAACCAATTGGGACAGATACGCAGTATTTT. It is translated as CASKPIGTDTQYF. The full variable domain, with the rest looked up from reference TRBV5-1 and TRBJ2-3, is KAGVTQTPRYLIKTRGQQVTLSCSPISGHRSVSWYQQTPGQGLQFLFEYFSETQRNKGNFPGRFSGRQFSNSRSEMNVSTLELGDSALYLCASKPIGTDTQYFGPGTRLTVL.

A few counts support this clonotype. CDR3 nucleotide sequence: TGTGCCAGCAGCTTAGGAGGGGCTCCACCCCTCCACTTT. Translating gives CASSLGGAPPLHF. This chain uses TRBV7-9 with TRBJ1-6; weak D call: TRBD1 (5 bases). Germline CDR1 reads SEHNR; CDR2 reads FQNEAQ (reference sequence). The length of the CDR3 is 13 residues. Trimming removed 1 base from V and 11 bases from J, with 9 bases in between.